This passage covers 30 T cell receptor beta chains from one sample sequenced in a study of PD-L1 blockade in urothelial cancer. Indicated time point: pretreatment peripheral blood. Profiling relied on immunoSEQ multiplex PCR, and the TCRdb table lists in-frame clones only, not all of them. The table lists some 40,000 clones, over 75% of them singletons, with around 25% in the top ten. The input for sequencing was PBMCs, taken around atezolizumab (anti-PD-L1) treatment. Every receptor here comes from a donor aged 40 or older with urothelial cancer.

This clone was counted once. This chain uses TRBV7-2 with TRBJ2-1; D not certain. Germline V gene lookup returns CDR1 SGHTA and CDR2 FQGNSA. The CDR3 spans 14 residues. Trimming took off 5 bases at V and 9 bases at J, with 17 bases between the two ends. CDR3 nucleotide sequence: TGTGCCAGCAGCACCCCGGCCCGGCGAGGTGAGCAGTTCTTC. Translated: CASSTPARRGEQFF.

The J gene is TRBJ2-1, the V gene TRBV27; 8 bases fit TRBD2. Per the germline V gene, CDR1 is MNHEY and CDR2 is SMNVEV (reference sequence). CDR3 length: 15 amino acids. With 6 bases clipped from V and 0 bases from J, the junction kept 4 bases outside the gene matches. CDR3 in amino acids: CASRLAVYSYNEQFF. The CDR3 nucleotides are TGTGCCAGCAGACTAGCGGTCTACTCCTACAATGAGCAGTTCTTC.

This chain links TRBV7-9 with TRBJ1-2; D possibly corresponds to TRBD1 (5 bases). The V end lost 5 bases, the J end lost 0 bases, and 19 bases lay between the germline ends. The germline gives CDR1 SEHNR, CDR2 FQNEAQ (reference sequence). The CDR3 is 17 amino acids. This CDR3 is CASSLGHRLDANYGYTF. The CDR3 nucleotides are TGTGCCAGCAGCCTGGGGCACAGGTTGGACGCTAACTATGGCTACACCTTC.

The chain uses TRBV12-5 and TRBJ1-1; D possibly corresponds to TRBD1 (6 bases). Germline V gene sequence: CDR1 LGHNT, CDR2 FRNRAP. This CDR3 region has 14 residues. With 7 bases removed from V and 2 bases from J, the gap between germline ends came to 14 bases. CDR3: CASVAGGANTEAFF. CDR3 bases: TGTGCTAGTGTGGCGGGGGGGGCCAACACTGAAGCTTTCTTT.

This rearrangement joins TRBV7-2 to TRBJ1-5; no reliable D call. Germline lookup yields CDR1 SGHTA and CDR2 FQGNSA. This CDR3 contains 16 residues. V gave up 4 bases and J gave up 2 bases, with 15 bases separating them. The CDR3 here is CASSSRGPGGNQPQHF. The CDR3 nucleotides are TGTGCCAGCAGCTCTAGAGGTCCGGGTGGCAATCAGCCCCAGCATTTT. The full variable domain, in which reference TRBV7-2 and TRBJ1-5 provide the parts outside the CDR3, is GAGVSQSPSNKVTEKGKDVELRCDPISGHTALYWYRQSLGQGLEFLIYFQGNSAPDKSGLPSDRFSAERTGGSVSTLTIQRTQQEDSAVYLCASSSRGPGGNQPQHFGDGTRLSIL.

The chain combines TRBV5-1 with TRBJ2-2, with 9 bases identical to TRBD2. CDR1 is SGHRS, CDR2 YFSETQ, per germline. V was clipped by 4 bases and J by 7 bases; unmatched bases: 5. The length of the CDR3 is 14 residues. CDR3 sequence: CASSISGSVGELFF. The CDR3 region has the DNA TGCGCCAGCAGCATTAGCGGGAGTGTCGGGGAGCTGTTTTTT.

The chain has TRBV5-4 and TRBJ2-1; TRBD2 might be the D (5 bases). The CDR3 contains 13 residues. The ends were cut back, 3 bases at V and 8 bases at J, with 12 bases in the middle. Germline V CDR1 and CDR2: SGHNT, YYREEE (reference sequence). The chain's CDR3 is CASSSPPGDEQFF. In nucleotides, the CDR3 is TGTGCCAGCAGCTCGCCCCCCGGGGATGAGCAGTTCTTC.

The CDR3 here is CSGLRNTEAFF. In nucleotides, the CDR3 is TGCAGCGGACTCAGGAACACTGAAGCTTTCTTT. The chain carries TRBV29-1 and TRBJ1-1; D uncertain. CDR1 is SQVTM, CDR2 ANQGSEA, per germline. Trimming cost V 7 bases and J 1 base, with 7 bases left between them. The CDR3 sequence is 11 residues long.

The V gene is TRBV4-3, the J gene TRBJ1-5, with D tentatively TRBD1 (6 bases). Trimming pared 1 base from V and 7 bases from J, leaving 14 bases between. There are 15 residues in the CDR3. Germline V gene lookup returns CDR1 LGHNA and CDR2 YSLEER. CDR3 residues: CASSQVAGGWQPQHF. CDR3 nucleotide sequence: TGCGCCAGCAGCCAAGTCGCTGGGGGCTGGCAGCCCCAGCATTTT.

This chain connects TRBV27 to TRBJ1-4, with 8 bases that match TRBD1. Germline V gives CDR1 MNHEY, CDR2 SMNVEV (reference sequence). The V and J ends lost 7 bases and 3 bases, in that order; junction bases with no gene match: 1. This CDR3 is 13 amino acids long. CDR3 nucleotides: TGTGCCAGCAAACAGGGGGCTAATGAAAAACTGTTTTTT. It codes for CASKQGANEKLFF.

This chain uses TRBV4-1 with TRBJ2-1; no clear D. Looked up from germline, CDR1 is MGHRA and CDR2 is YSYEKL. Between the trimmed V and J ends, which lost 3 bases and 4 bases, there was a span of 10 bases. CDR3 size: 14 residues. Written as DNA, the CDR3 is TGCGCCAGCAGCCAGCCCAACAGTTACAATGAGCAGTTCTTC. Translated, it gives CASSQPNSYNEQFF.

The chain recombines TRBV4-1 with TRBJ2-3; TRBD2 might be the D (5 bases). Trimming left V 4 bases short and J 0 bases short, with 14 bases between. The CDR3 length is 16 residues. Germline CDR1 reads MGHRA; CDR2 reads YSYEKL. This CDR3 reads CASSRGSDPSTDTQYF. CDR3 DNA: TGCGCCAGCAGCCGAGGGTCGGACCCTAGCACAGATACGCAGTATTTT.

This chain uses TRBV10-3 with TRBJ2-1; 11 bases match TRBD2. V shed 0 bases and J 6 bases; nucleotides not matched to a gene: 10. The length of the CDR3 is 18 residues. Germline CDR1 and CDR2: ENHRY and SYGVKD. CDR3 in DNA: TGTGCCATCAGTGAGTCCGGCCGACTAGCGGGAACGGGCAATGAGCAGTTCTTC. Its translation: CAISESGRLAGTGNEQFF.

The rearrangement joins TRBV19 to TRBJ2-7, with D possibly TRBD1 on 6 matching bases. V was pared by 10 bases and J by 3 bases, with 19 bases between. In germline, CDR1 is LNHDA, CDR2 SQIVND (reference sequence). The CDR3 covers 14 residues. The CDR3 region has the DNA TGTGCCACTGCCACTGTGGGCAGGGGCTACGAGCAGTACTTC. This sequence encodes CATATVGRGYEQYF.

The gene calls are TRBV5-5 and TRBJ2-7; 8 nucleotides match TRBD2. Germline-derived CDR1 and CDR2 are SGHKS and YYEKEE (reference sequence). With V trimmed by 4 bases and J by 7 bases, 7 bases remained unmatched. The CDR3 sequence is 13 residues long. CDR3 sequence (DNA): TGTGCCAGCAGCCCCGGGGGGGGGTGGGAGCAGTACTTC. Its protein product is CASSPGGGWEQYF.

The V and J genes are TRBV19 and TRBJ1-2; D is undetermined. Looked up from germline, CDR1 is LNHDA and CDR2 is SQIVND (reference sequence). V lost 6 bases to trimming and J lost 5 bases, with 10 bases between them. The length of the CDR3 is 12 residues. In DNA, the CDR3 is TGTGCCAGTAGGAGCCTCACGTATGGCTACACCTTC. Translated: CASRSLTYGYTF.

The CDR3 DNA reads TGTGCCAGCAGTGAGGACTACCTCACCGGGGAGCTGTTTTTT. Amino acid sequence: CASSEDYLTGELFF. This chain joins TRBV2 and TRBJ2-2; D may be TRBD2 (6 bases). Trimming left V 3 bases short and J 4 bases short, with 9 bases between. CDR3 length equals 14 residues. Per germline, CDR1 SNHLY and CDR2 FYNNEI.

CDR3 in amino acids: CASSPTLDRPRTSGDTDTQYF. The CDR3 DNA sequence: TGTGCCAGCAGCCCGACCCTGGACAGGCCGAGGACTAGCGGGGACACAGATACGCAGTATTTT. The chain links TRBV4-2 to TRBJ2-3; 12 nucleotides align to TRBD2. V was pared by 4 bases and J by 2 bases, with 19 bases of the junction left unmatched. Germline CDR1 reads LGHNA; CDR2 reads YNFKEQ. CDR3 size: 21 residues.

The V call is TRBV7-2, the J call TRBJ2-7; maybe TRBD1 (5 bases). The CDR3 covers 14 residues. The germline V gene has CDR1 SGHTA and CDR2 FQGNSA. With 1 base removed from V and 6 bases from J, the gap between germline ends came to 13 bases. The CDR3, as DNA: TGTGCCAGCAGCTTAGGGGCAGGGCGCGGCGAGCAGTACTTC. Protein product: CASSLGAGRGEQYF.

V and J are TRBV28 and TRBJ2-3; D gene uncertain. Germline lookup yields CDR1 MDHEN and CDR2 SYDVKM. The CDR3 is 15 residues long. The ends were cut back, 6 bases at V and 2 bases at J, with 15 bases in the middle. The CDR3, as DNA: TGTGCCAGCAGCTCAACCCTCAGTGCCACAGATACGCAGTATTTT. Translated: CASSSTLSATDTQYF. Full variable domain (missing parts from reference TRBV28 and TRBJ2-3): DVKVTQSSRYLVKRTGEKVFLECVQDMDHENMFWYRQDPGLGLRLIYFSYDVKMKEKGDIPEGYSVSREKKERFSLILESASTNQTSMYLCASSSTLSATDTQYFGPGTRLTVL.

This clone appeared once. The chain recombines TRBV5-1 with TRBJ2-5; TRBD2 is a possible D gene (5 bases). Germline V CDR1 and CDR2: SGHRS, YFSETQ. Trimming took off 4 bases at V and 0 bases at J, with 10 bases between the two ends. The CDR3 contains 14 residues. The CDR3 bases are TGCGCCAGCAGCCCGACGGGGTACCAAGAGACCCAGTACTTC. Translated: CASSPTGYQETQYF.

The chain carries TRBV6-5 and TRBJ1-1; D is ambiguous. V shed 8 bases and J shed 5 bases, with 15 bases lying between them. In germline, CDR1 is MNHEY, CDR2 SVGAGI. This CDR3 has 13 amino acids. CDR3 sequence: CASGRDVGTEAFF. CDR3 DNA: TGTGCCAGCGGGAGGGATGTTGGGACTGAAGCTTTCTTT.

The CDR3 region is CASTGAGTKESDEQFF. In nucleotides, the CDR3 is TGTGCCAGCACCGGGGCCGGGACTAAGGAGTCCGATGAGCAGTTCTTC. The rearrangement joins TRBV27 to TRBJ2-1; 7 bases agree with TRBD2. V was pared by 7 bases and J by 8 bases, with 17 bases of the junction left unmatched. Germline V gene sequence: CDR1 MNHEY, CDR2 SMNVEV (reference sequence). CDR3 length equals 16 residues.

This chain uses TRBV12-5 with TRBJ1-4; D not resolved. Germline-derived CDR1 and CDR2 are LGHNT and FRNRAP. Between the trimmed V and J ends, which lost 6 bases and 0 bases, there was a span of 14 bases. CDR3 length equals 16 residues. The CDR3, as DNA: TGTGCTAGTGGCCTGGCGGTTGGGTCAACTAATGAAAAACTGTTTTTT. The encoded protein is CASGLAVGSTNEKLFF. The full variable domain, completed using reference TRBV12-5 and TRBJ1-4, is DARVTQTPRHKVTEMGQEVTMRCQPILGHNTVFWYRQTMMQGLELLAYFRNRAPLDDSGMPKDRFSAEMPDATLATLKIQPSEPRDSAVYFCASGLAVGSTNEKLFFGSGTQLSVL.

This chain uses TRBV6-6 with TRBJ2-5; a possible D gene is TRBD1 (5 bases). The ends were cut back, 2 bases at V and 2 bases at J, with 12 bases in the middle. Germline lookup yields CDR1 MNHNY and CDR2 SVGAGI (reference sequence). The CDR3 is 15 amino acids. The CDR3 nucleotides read TGTGCCAGCAGTTACCAGGGCCGGCAGCAAGAGACCCAGTACTTC. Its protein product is CASSYQGRQQETQYF.

CDR3 sequence: CASSGLAGYLGGETQYF. The DNA of the CDR3 is TGTGCCAGCAGTGGGCTAGCGGGATACCTCGGCGGGGAGACCCAGTACTTC. The gene calls are TRBV7-6 and TRBJ2-5; the match to TRBD2 covers 9 bases. In germline, CDR1 is SGHVS, CDR2 FNYEAQ. V trimming: 6 bases; J trimming: 5 bases; junction bases outside the gene matches: 16. The CDR3 consists of 17 residues. The whole variable domain, filled in from reference TRBV7-6 and TRBJ2-5, reads GAGVSQSPRYKVTKRGQDVALRCDPISGHVSLYWYRQALGQGPEFLTYFNYEAQQDKSGLPNDRFSAERPEGSISTLTIQRTEQRDSAMYRCASSGLAGYLGGETQYFGPGTRLLVL.

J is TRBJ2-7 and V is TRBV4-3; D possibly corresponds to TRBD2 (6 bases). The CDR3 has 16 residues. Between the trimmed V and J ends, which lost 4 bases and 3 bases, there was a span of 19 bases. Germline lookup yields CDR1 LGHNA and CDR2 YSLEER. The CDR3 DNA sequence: TGCGCCAGCAGCCCCCAGACGGGGAGGACGGTCTACGAGCAGTACTTC. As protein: CASSPQTGRTVYEQYF.

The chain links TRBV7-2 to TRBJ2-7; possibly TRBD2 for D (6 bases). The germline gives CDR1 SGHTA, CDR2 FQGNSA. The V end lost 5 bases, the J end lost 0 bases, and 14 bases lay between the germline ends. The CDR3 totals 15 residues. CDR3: CASSRRGTVSYEQYF. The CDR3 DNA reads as TGTGCCAGCAGCCGGCGCGGGACGGTCTCCTACGAGCAGTACTTC.

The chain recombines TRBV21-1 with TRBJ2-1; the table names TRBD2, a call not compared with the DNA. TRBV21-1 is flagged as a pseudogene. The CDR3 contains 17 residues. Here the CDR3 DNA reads TGTGCCAGCAGCAAAGCGCCTAGCGGGACGGTCGTCCATGAGCAGTTCTTC. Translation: CASSKAPSGTVVHEQFF.

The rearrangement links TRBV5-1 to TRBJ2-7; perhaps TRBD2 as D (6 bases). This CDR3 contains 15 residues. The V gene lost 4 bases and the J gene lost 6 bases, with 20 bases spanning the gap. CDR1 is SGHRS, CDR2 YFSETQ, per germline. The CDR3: CASSRRDSGRGEQYF. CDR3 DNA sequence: TGCGCCAGCAGCCGCCGGGATAGCGGCCGCGGCGAGCAGTACTTC.